The clone carrying this TCR beta chain was observed once. Profiling relied on immunoSEQ multiplex PCR, and the TCRdb table lists in-frame clones only, not all of them. The table includes about 62,000 clones, more than 75% detected once. The CDR3 has 14 amino acids. Germline V gene lookup returns CDR1 GTSNPN and CDR2 SVGIG (reference sequence). The junction had 5 bases not matched to a gene; V was cut back by 3 bases and J by 7 bases. This record comes from a study of blood T cell repertoires in COVID-19. V gene TRBV30 combines with J gene TRBJ1-5, with 11 positions matching TRBD1. Sequenced: peripheral blood. The TCR sequence derives from a man aged 70 or older with acute or convalescent COVID-19. The CDR3 is CAWRDRGRGQPQHF. DNA for the CDR3: TGTGCCTGGAGGGACAGGGGGCGGGGACAGCCCCAGCATTTT.